The present entry profiles one T cell receptor (beta chain) with its context. The sample is drawn from a study of CD4+ T cells in melanoma. Sequencing used immunoSEQ multiplex PCR; TCRdb keeps in-frame clones, though not all of them. The repertoire holds about 54,000 clones, 60% to 75% seen once, with 4.5% to 6% in the top ten. Germline V gene data show CDR1 as SGHVS and CDR2 as FNYEAQ. The V and J ends lost 1 base and 7 bases respectively, with 8 bases between them. The CDR3 consists of 14 residues. The sequencing input was tumor tissue. The TCR was taken from a human donor with melanoma. This chain links TRBV7-6 with TRBJ1-6; D gene ambiguous. Here the CDR3 DNA reads TGTGCCAGCAGCTTAGGACTGTACAATTCACCCCTCCACTTT. Protein sequence: CASSLGLYNSPLHF.